Included here is one T cell receptor beta chain sequence, with context. The antigen remains undetermined. Only in-frame clones appear in the TCRdb table, and some are missing; sequencing was by immunoSEQ multiplex PCR. The table has tens of thousands of clones, 65% to 90% seen once. The CDR3 runs 14 residues. The V and J ends lost 3 bases and 11 bases respectively, with 19 bases between them. Germline CDR1 is MNHNS and CDR2 is SASEGT. These data come from a study of Ad26.COV2.S vaccination and SARS-CoV-2 variants. Study outcomes and limitations: Non-spike TCR breadth showed similarity between vaccine and placebo recipients. Substantial post-vaccination breadth of spike-specific CD8+ and CD4+ T cell responses was reported. Using TCR breadth and depth analyses may have led to underestimated total T cell responses. Placebo recipients trailed vaccine recipients in spike-specific TCR breadth.

The chain employs TRBV6-1 and TRBJ1-1, with D tentatively TRBD1 (5 bases). The material sequenced was peripheral blood, taken after recovery from COVID-19. The clonotype comes from a human donor who had recovered from COVID-19. Written as DNA, the CDR3 is TGTGCCAGCAGTGACCGGTACAGCCGAGAGGGGGCTTTCTTT. Protein product: CASSDRYSREGAFF.